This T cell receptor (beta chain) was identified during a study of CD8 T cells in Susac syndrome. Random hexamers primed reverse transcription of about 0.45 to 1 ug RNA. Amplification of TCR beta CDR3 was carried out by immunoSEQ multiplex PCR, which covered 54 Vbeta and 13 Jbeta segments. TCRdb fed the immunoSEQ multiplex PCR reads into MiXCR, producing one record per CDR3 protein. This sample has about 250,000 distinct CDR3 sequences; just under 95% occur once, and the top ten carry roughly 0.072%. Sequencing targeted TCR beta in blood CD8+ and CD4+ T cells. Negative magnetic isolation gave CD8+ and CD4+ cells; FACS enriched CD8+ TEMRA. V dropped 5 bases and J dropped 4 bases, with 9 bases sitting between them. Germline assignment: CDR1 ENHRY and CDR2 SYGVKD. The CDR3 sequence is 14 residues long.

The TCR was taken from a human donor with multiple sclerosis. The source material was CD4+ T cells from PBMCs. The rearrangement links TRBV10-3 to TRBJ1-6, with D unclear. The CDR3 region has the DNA TGTGCCATCAGTATCCAGGAGTATAATTCACCCCTCCACTTT. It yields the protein CAISIQEYNSPLHF.